These T cell receptor beta chains were read from a single sample in a study of cytotoxic CD8 clonotypes in ibrutinib-treated CLL. TCRdb keeps only in-frame clones here, not all; method: immunoSEQ multiplex PCR. This table holds approximately 84,000 clones, about 85% found once. Sample: PBMCs, taken after 12 months of ibrutinib treatment. Receptors were obtained from a human donor with chronic lymphocytic leukemia. The CDR3 runs from the conserved cysteine through the conserved F or W. The D gene is left open where the match is weak. A clone size is listed for some rows: how often the clone was seen (once, few, many), or a class if it is expanded.

d_call j_call v_call clone_size cdr3_aa cdr3_nt
NA TRBJ2-5 TRBV7-7 NA CASSLRRRAGETQYF TGTGCCAGCAGCTTACGGCGTAGGGCGGGAGAGACCCAGTACTTC
NA TRBJ1-1 TRBV6-5 NA CASSRGGADTEAFF TGTGCCAGCAGCCGAGGGGGGGCGGACACTGAAGCTTTCTTT
TRBD1 TRBJ2-1 TRBV28 NA CASSLWAGTGAVEQFF TGTGCCAGCAGTTTATGGGCGGGGACAGGGGCGGTTGAGCAGTTCTTC
NA TRBJ2-7 TRBV18 NA CASSWVLSAYEQYF TGTGCCAGCTCCTGGGTCCTATCGGCCTACGAGCAGTACTTC
TRBD1 TRBJ1-5 TRBV27 NA CASSPQRDRAYSNQPQHF TGTGCCAGCAGCCCGCAACGAGACAGGGCTTATAGCAATCAGCCCCAGCATTTT
TRBD2 TRBJ2-3 TRBV29-1 NA CSVGGVSLSTDTQYF TGCAGCGTGGGGGGGGTTAGTCTAAGTACAGATACGCAGTATTTT
NA TRBJ2-3 TRBV4-3 NA CASSQGADTDTQYF TGCGCCAGCAGCCAAGGAGCAGACACAGATACGCAGTATTTT
NA TRBJ2-7 TRBV25-1 NA CASGGPPYEQYF TGTGCCAGCGGAGGACCTCCCTACGAGCAGTACTTC
NA TRBJ2-1 TRBV5-5 few CASSLVRDNEQFF TGTGCCAGCAGCTTGGTCCGAGACAATGAGCAGTTCTTC
NA TRBJ1-2 TRBV6-5 NA CASSTGTPYGYTF TGTGCCAGCAGCACCGGGACACCCTATGGCTACACCTTC
NA TRBJ1-2 TRBV28 NA CASSFLEDYLNGYTF TGTGCCAGCAGTTTCTTGGAGGACTATTTAAATGGCTACACCTTC
TRBD2 TRBJ2-3 TRBV5-1 NA CASSLVAGGSTDTQYF TGCGCCAGCAGCTTGGTAGCGGGAGGGAGCACAGATACGCAGTATTTT
NA TRBJ1-2 TRBV19 NA CASNEEGYYGYTF TGTGCCAGTAATGAGGAGGGGTATTATGGCTACACCTTC
NA TRBJ2-5 TRBV7-9 NA CASSRGGAQETQYF TGTGCCAGCAGCCGAGGAGGTGCCCAAGAGACCCAGTACTTC
TRBD1 TRBJ1-4 TRBV9 NA CASNQGAMEEKLFF TGTGCCAGCAACCAGGGGGCGATGGAAGAAAAACTGTTTTTT
TRBD1 TRBJ1-2 TRBV19 NA CASIRDSGGYGYTF TGTGCCAGTATCCGGGACAGCGGGGGCTATGGCTACACCTTC
TRBD2 TRBJ2-7 TRBV7-3 NA CASSPGLGVEQYF TGTGCCAGCAGCCCCGGACTAGGGGTCGAGCAGTACTTC
NA TRBJ1-1 TRBV6-5 once CASSYRGGTMNTEAFF TGTGCCAGCAGTTACCGCGGGGGGACAATGAACACTGAAGCTTTCTTT
NA TRBJ1-2 TRBV6-1 NA CASSEAVGGDYGYTF TGTGCCAGCAGTGAAGCGGTCGGGGGAGATTATGGCTACACCTTC
TRBD1 TRBJ1-1 TRBV28 NA CASSPQGVTAFF TGTGCCAGCAGTCCCCAGGGGGTGACGGCTTTCTTT
NA TRBJ2-2 TRBV5-6 NA CASSGGSNTGELFF TGTGCCAGCAGCGGCGGGTCGAACACCGGGGAGCTGTTTTTT
NA TRBJ2-7 TRBV6-5 NA CASSYSLPGTSYEQYF TGTGCCAGCAGTTACTCCCTCCCCGGGACAAGTTACGAGCAGTACTTC